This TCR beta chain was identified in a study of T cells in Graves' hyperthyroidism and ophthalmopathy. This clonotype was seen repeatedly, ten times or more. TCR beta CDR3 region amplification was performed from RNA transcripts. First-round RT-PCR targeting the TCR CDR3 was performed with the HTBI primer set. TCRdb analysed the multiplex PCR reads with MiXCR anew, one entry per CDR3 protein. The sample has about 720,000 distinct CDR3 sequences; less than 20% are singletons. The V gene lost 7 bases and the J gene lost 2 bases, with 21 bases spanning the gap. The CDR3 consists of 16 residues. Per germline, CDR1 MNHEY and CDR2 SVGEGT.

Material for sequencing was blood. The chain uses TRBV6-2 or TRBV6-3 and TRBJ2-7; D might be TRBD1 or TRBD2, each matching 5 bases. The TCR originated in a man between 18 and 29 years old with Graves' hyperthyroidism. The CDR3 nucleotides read TGTGCCAGCACGCTCGCTAAGTTCAGGGACGCCTACGAGCAGTACTTC. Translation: CASTLAKFRDAYEQYF.